The source of this TCR beta chain is a study of shared clonotypes between healthy human individuals. Study-wide points: Generation probabilities of non-shared clonotypes were lower (relative to those shared by all four donors). The genetic and exposure-history diversity represented was limited by few donors.

Evenly divided among several immunoSEQ plates was the genomic DNA of each subset. TCRdb keeps only in-frame clones here, not all; method: immunoSEQ multiplex PCR. The sample holds 190,000 or so clones; approximately 92% are singletons and the top ten take around 0.067%. Trimming cost V 6 bases and J 4 bases, with 17 bases left between them. The CDR3 is 16 residues long. CDR1 is SGHRS and CDR2 is YFSETQ in the germline V gene. Comments on this clone: Its matching antigen is unknown.

Each donor was a Caucasian adult residing in Nashville, Tennessee. The rearrangement links TRBV5-1 to TRBJ2-6; D is unresolved. The sample comprised naive CD4+ T cells sorted from blood. The subset: CD45RA+ positively selected. The clonotype comes from a woman aged 30 to 39 in good health. The DNA of the CDR3 is TGCGCCAGCATCCGCGGAGATTCGTCCGGGGCCAACGTCCTGACTTTC. Protein sequence: CASIRGDSSGANVLTF.